Listed below are T cell receptor beta chains from one sample, sequenced in a study of brain T cells in children with intractable seizures. Only in-frame clones appear in the TCRdb table, and some are missing; sequencing was by immunoSEQ multiplex PCR. The data hold hundreds of thousands of clones, with approximately 93% observed a single time. The sample was peripheral blood, taken about 5 months after surgery. These receptors were collected from a boy under two years old with tuberous sclerosis and intractable seizures. Both conserved end residues are part of each CDR3. A D gene is named only where the DNA matches it firmly. The size entry is marked missing in some rows and otherwise reads once, few, many or a size class.

TRBJ1-1 | - | - | TRBV2 | TGTGCCAGCAGCCCCCGGGGGATCCTGAACACTGAAGCTTTCTTT | CASSPRGILNTEAFF
TRBJ1-6 | TRBD1 | - | TRBV5-4 | TGTGCCAGCAGCCCAGGGGGCTATAATTCACCCCTCCACTTT | CASSPGGYNSPLHF
TRBJ1-5 | TRBD1 | - | TRBV7-2 | TGTGCCAGCAGCTTAGCCGGGACAGGGTATAGCAATCAGCCCCAGCATTTT | CASSLAGTGYSNQPQHF
TRBJ2-5 | TRBD2 | - | TRBV9 | TGTGCCAGCAGCGTAGGGCTCCAACTAGCGGGAGGAGAGACCCAGTACTTC | CASSVGLQLAGGETQYF
TRBJ2-2 | - | - | TRBV19 | TGTGCCAGTAACCGGGACGCCCCCGGGGAGCTGTTTTTT | CASNRDAPGELFF
TRBJ1-1 | - | - | TRBV6-5 | TGTGCCAGCAGTTACTCGATTGGGCAGAACACTGAAGCTTTCTTT | CASSYSIGQNTEAFF
TRBJ1-2 | TRBD1 | - | TRBV30 | TGTGCCTGGAGTTTACAGGGGGAGGGCTACACCTTC | CAWSLQGEGYTF
TRBJ1-2 | - | - | TRBV3-1/TRBV3-2 | TGTGCCAGCGGGCAGGACTATGGCTACACCTTC | CASGQDYGYTF
TRBJ1-1 | TRBD1 | - | TRBV6-1 | TGTGCCAGCAGTGAGTCCGACAGGGGGCGCCGCACTGAAGCTTTCTTT | CASSESDRGRRTEAFF
TRBJ2-2 | - | - | TRBV9 | TGCATGACTAATCCCACCGGGGAGCTGTTTTTT | CMTNPTGELFF
TRBJ2-3 | TRBD2 | - | TRBV11-3 | TGTGCCAGCAGTCGCGGGGGGGACACAGATACGCAGTATTTT | CASSRGGDTDTQYF
TRBJ1-5 | - | - | TRBV2 | TGTGCCAGCATGGATGGGAATCAGCCCCAGCATTTT | CASMDGNQPQHF
TRBJ1-4 | TRBD1 | - | TRBV6-5 | TGTGCCAGCGGGACAGGGCTTAATGAAAAACTGTTTTTT | CASGTGLNEKLFF
TRBJ2-3 | - | - | TRBV18 | TGTGCCAGCTCACGGGGCGGTAGCGGAAACACAGATACGCAGTATTTT | CASSRGGSGNTDTQYF
TRBJ2-3 | - | - | TRBV11-2 | TGTGCCAGCAGCTTAGAGGGGGGAAATACGCAGTATTTT | CASSLEGGNTQYF
TRBJ1-1 | - | - | TRBV30 | TGTGCCTGGAGCGCAGGGACTAATGGGAACACTGAAGCTTTCTTT | CAWSAGTNGNTEAFF
TRBJ2-1 | TRBD2 | - | TRBV6-5 | TGTGCCAGCAGTTCGCGGACTAGCGGGGACTACAATGAGCAGTTCTTC | CASSSRTSGDYNEQFF
TRBJ2-2 | - | once | TRBV4-1 | TGCGCCAGCAGCCCCCAGGAATACACCGGGGAGCTGTTTTTT | CASSPQEYTGELFF
TRBJ2-3 | - | - | TRBV7-3 | TGTGCCAGCAGCCTACGGGGGCAGCAGACAGATACGCAGTATTTT | CASSLRGQQTDTQYF
TRBJ1-2 | - | - | TRBV6-6 | TGTGCCAGCGGAAAGGACAGCCCTTATGGCTACACCTTC | CASGKDSPYGYTF
TRBJ2-3 | - | - | TRBV5-1 | TGCGCCAGCAGCTTGGTGGGGTCCACAGATACGCAGTATTTT | CASSLVGSTDTQYF
TRBJ2-5 | - | - | TRBV18 | TGTGCCAGCTCACCTTCGACGTACAGTGCCCAAGAGACCCAGTACTTC | CASSPSTYSAQETQYF